The 10 T cell receptor beta chains given below trace back to one sample, sequenced in a study of T cell responses to AZD1222 COVID-19 vaccine. TCRdb keeps only in-frame clones here, not all; method: immunoSEQ multiplex PCR. This sample carries under 300,000 clones, about 92% of them seen once, and the ten largest clones take 0.5% to 0.7%. The material sequenced was peripheral blood, taken on day 0 of AZD1222 vaccination. The receptors derive from an adult in good health.

This rearrangement joins TRBV4-1 to TRBJ2-5, with D possibly being TRBD1 (5 bases). Germline V gives CDR1 MGHRA, CDR2 YSYEKL. V gave up 4 bases and J gave up 4 bases, with 10 bases separating them. The CDR3 sequence is 13 residues long. This CDR3 is CASSRSRGETQYF. CDR3 nucleotide sequence: TGCGCCAGCAGCCGTAGTAGGGGAGAGACCCAGTACTTC.

The chain is built from TRBV3-1 (or the pseudogene TRBV3-2) and TRBJ1-6; D possibly corresponds to TRBD1 (5 bases). The V and J ends lost 3 bases and 2 bases respectively, with 20 bases between them. The CDR3 covers 19 residues. Per the germline V gene, CDR1 is LGHDT and CDR2 is YNNKEL (reference sequence). The CDR3 DNA follows: TGTGCCAGCAGCCACAACGCAGGCGGCAGGGCGACCTATAATTCACCCCTCCACTTT. This encodes CASSHNAGGRATYNSPLHF.

V is TRBV2 and J is TRBJ1-1, with D perhaps matching TRBD1 (5 bases). The length of the CDR3 is 13 residues. The ends were cut back, 8 bases at V and 7 bases at J, with 17 bases in the middle. Per the germline V gene, CDR1 is SNHLY and CDR2 is FYNNEI. The chain's CDR3 is CASGAKGSLEAFF. The CDR3 DNA sequence: TGTGCCAGCGGGGCGAAGGGGTCCCTTGAAGCTTTCTTT.

This sequence joins TRBV18 and TRBJ2-5; D may match TRBD1 or TRBD2 (5 bases each). The CDR3 loop spans 17 amino acids. The V end was cut by 1 base, the J end by 1 base, with 16 bases between. Germline V CDR1 and CDR2: KGHSH, LQKENI. The CDR3 is CASSPQLRGGGQETQYF. The CDR3 DNA follows: TGTGCCAGCTCACCACAGCTCCGGGGCGGCGGCCAAGAGACCCAGTACTTC.

The rearrangement joins TRBV3-1 (or the pseudogene TRBV3-2) to TRBJ2-3, with D hard to call. Germline V gene lookup returns CDR1 LGHDT and CDR2 YNNKEL (reference sequence). Trimming pared 4 bases from V and 0 bases from J, leaving 5 bases between. The CDR3 sequence is 13 residues long. The CDR3 here is CASSPLSTDTQYF. The DNA for the CDR3 is TGTGCCAGCAGCCCCCTTAGCACAGATACGCAGTATTTT.

This clone has more than one count but fewer than ten. The chain combines TRBV5-4 with TRBJ2-2, with TRBD2 matching over 10 bases. With 4 bases clipped from V and 5 bases from J, the junction kept 8 bases outside the gene matches. Germline V gene sequence: CDR1 SGHNT, CDR2 YYREEE (reference sequence). CDR3 length: 16 amino acids. CDR3 amino acids: CASSPPAGGGTGELFF. The DNA for the CDR3 is TGTGCCAGCAGCCCCCCAGCGGGAGGGGGTACCGGGGAGCTGTTTTTT.

The DNA for the CDR3 is TGTGCCAGCTCATATGGGACTTCCCTTAATTCACCCCTCCACTTT. It specifies CASSYGTSLNSPLHF. The chain recombines TRBV18 with TRBJ1-6; D possibly corresponds to TRBD1 (5 bases). V lost 5 bases to trimming and J lost 6 bases, with 14 bases between them. The CDR3 loop spans 15 amino acids. Germline assignment: CDR1 KGHSH and CDR2 LQKENI.

This clone was picked up one time. The rearrangement links TRBV5-6 to TRBJ2-7; TRBD1 aligns across 7 bases. The CDR3 spans 13 residues. Germline CDR1 and CDR2: SGHDT and YYEEEE. Trimming cost V 4 bases and J 3 bases; bases outside gene matches: 4. CDR3 in DNA: TGTGCCAGCAGCCTTCGACAGGGCTACGAGCAGTACTTC. Translation: CASSLRQGYEQYF.

The rearrangement uses TRBV2 and TRBJ1-2; maybe TRBD1 (6 bases). Trimming shortened V by 6 bases and J by 4 bases, and 12 bases separated the two germline ends. Germline CDR1 SNHLY, CDR2 FYNNEI. The CDR3 consists of 13 residues. The CDR3 bases are TGTGCCAGCAGCTACGGACAGAGCTATGGCTACACCTTC. Protein sequence: CASSYGQSYGYTF.

The chain couples TRBV9 to TRBJ2-1; D not certain. The CDR3 length is 12 residues. Germline V CDR1 and CDR2: SGDLS, YYNGEE. Trimming cost V 0 bases and J 9 bases, with 7 bases left between them. The CDR3 DNA is TGTGCCAGCAGCGTAGGGGGAATTGAGCAGTTCTTC. Translated, it gives CASSVGGIEQFF.